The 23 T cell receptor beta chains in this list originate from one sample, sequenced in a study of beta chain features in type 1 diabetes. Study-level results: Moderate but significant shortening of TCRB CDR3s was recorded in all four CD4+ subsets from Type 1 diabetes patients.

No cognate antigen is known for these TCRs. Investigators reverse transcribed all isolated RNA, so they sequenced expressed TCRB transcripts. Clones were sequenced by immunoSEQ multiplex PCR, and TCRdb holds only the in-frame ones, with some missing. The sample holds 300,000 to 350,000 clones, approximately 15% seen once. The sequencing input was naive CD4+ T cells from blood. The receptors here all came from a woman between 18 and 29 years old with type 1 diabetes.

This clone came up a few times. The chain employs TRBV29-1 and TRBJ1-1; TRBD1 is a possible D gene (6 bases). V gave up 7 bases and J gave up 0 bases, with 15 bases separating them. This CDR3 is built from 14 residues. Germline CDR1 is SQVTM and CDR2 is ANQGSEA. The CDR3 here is CSGGKTGVNTEAFF. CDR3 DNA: TGCAGCGGGGGGAAGACAGGAGTGAACACTGAAGCTTTCTTT.

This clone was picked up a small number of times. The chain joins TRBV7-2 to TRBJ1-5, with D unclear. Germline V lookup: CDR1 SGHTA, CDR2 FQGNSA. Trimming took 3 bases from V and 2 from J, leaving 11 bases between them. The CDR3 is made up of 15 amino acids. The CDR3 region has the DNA TGTGCCAGCAGCTTCGGGGTTGGCGGCAATCAGCCCCAGCATTTT. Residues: CASSFGVGGNQPQHF. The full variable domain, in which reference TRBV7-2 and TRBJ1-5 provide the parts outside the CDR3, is GAGVSQSPSNKVTEKGKDVELRCDPISGHTALYWYRQSLGQGLEFLIYFQGNSAPDKSGLPSDRFSAERTGGSVSTLTIQRTQQEDSAVYLCASSFGVGGNQPQHFGDGTRLSIL.

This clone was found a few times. The CDR3, as DNA: TGCGCCAGCAGCCTCACCCACGGACAGGAGGGCTACACCTTC. It specifies CASSLTHGQEGYTF. The V and J genes are TRBV5-1 and TRBJ1-2; 7 bases agree with TRBD1. Per germline, CDR1 SGHRS and CDR2 YFSETQ. The CDR3 is 14 amino acids. V was clipped by 4 bases and J by 8 bases; unmatched bases: 11.

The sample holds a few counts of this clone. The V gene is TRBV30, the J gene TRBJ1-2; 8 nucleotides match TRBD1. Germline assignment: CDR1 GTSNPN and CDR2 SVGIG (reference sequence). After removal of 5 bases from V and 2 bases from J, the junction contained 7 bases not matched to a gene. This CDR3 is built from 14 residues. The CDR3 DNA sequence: TGTGCCTGGTCCCAGGGGGCATCGAACTATGGCTACACCTTC. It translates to CAWSQGASNYGYTF.

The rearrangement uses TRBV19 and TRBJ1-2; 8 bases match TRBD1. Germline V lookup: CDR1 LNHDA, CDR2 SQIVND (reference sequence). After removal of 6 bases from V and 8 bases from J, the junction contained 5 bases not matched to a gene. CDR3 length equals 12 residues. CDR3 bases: TGTGCCAGTAGGACAGGGGTGAACGGCTACACCTTC. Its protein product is CASRTGVNGYTF.

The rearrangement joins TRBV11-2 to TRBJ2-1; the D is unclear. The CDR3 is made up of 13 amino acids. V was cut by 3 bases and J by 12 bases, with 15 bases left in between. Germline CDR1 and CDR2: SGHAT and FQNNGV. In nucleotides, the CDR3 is TGTGCCAGCAGCTTGTTACGGCCAGGTATGCAGTTCTTC. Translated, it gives CASSLLRPGMQFF.

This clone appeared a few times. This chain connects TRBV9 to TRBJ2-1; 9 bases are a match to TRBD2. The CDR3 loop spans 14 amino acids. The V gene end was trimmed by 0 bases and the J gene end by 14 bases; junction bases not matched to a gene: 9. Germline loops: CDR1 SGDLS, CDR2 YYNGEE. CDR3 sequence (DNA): TGTGCCAGCAGCGTAGCTGGGACTAGCACGGAAAAGTTCTTC. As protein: CASSVAGTSTEKFF. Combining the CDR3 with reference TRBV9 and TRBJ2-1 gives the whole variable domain DSGVTQTPKHLITATGQRVTLRCSPRSGDLSVYWYQQSLDQGLQFLIQYYNGEERAKGNILERFSAQQFPDLHSELNLSSLELGDSALYFCASSVAGTSTEKFFGPGTRLTVL.

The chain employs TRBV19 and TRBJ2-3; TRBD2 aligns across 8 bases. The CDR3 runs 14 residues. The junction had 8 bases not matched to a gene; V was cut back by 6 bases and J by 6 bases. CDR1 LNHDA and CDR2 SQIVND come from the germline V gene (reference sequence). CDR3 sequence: CASRPGGPGDTQYF. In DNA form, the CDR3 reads TGTGCCAGTAGGCCGGGGGGGCCAGGGGATACGCAGTATTTT.

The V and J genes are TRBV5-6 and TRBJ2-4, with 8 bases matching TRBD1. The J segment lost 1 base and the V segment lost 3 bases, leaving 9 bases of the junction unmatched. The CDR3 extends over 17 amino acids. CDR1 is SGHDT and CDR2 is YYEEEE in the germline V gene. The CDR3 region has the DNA TGTGCCAGCAGCTCCCGGGAATACAGGGGGGCCAAAAACATTCAGTACTTC. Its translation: CASSSREYRGAKNIQYF.

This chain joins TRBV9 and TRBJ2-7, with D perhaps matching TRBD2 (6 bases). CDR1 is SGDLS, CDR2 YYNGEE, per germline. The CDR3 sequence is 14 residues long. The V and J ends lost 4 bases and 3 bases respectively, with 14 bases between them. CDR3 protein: CASSRSPGDYEQYF. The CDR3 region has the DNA TGTGCCAGCAGCAGGTCCCCGGGGGACTACGAGCAGTACTTC.

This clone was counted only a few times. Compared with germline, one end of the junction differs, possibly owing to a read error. The CDR3 spells CASRETGRRDRAF. DNA for the CDR3: TGTGCCAGCAGAGAAACAGGACGGAGGGACAGAGCCTTC. The rearrangement joins TRBV2 to TRBJ1-2, with 7 positions matching TRBD1. From germline, CDR1 is SNHLY and CDR2 FYNNEI. This CDR3 comprises 13 residues. The entire variable domain, with the rest obtained from reference TRBV2 and TRBJ1-2, is as follows: EPEVTQTPSHQVTQMGQEVILRCVPISNHLYFYWYRQILGQKVEFLVSFYNNEISEKSEIFDDQFSVERPDGSNFTLKIRSTKLEDSAMYFCASRETGRRDRAFGSGTRLTVV.

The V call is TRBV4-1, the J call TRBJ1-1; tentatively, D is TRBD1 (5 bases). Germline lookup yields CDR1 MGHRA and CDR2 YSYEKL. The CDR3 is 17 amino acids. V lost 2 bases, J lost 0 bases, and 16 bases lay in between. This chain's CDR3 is CASSQPLRRGLNTEAFF. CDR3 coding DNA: TGCGCCAGCAGCCAACCCCTACGGAGGGGTTTGAACACTGAAGCTTTCTTT.

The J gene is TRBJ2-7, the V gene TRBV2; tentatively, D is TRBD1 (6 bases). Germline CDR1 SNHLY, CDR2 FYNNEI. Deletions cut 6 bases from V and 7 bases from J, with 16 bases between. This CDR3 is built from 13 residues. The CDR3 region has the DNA TGTGCCAGCAGCCACAGGGACCAGGTTGAGCAGTACGTC. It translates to CASSHRDQVEQYV.

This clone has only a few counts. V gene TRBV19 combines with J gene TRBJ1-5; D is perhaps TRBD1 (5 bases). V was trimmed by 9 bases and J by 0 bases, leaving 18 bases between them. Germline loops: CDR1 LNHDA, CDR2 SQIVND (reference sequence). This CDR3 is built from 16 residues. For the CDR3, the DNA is TGTGCCAGCCATAGGGACTACTCCTATAGCAATCAGCCCCAGCATTTT. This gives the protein CASHRDYSYSNQPQHF.

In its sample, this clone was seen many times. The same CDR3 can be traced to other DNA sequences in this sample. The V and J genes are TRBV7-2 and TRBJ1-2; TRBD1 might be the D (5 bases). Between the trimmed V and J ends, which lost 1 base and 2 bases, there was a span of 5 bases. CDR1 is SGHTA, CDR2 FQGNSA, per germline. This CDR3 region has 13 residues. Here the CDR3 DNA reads TGTGCCAGCAGCTTAGGACAGAACTATGGCTACACCTTC. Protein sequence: CASSLGQNYGYTF.

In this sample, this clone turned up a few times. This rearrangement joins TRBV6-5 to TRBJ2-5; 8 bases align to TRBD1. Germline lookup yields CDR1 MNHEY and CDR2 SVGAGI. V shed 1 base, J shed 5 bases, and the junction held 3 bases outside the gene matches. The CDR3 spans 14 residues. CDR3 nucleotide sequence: TGTGCCAGCAGTTACTGGACAGGGAGTGAGACCCAGTACTTC. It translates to CASSYWTGSETQYF.

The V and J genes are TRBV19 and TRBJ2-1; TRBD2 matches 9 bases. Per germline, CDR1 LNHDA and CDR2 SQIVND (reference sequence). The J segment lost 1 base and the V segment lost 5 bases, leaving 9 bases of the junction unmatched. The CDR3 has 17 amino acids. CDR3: CASSPIASGKSYNEQFF. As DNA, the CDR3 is TGTGCCAGTAGTCCAATTGCTAGCGGGAAGTCCTACAATGAGCAGTTCTTC. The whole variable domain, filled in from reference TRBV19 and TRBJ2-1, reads DGGITQSPKYLFRKEGQNVTLSCEQNLNHDAMYWYRQDPGQGLRLIYYSQIVNDFQKGDIAEGYSVSREKKESFPLTVTSAQKNPTAFYLCASSPIASGKSYNEQFFGPGTRLTVL.

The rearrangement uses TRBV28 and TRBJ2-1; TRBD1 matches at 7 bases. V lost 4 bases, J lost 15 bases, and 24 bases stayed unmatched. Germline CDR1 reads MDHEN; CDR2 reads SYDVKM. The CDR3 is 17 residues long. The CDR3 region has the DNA TGTGCCAGCAGTTCTCTTAAGGGGGCCCATCCCCTATCTACACGGTTCTTC. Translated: CASSSLKGAHPLSTRFF.

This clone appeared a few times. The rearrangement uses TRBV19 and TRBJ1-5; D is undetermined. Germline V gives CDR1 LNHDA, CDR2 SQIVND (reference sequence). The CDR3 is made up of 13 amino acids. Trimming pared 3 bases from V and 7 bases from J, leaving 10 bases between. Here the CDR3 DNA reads TGTGCCAGTAGTATCTCCGGGATACAGCCCCAGCATTTT. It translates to CASSISGIQPQHF.

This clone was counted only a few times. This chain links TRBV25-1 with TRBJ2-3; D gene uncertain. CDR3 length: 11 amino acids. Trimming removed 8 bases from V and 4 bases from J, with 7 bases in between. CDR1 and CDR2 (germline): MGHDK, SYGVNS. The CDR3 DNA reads TGTGCCAGCTCCCAATCAGATACGCAGTATTTT. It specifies CASSQSDTQYF.

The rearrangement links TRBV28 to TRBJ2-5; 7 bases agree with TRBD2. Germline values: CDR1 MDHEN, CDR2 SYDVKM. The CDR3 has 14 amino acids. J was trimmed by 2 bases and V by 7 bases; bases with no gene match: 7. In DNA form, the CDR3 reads TGTGCCAGCACAGTGGGAGGGGATCAAGAGACCCAGTACTTC. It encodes CASTVGGDQETQYF.

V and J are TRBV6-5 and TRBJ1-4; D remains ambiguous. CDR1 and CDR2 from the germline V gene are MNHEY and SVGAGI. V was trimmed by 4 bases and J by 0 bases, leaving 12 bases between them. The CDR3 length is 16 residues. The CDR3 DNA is TGTGCCAGCAGTTCCAGGAGGACCGCAACTAATGAAAAACTGTTTTTT. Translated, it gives CASSSRRTATNEKLFF.

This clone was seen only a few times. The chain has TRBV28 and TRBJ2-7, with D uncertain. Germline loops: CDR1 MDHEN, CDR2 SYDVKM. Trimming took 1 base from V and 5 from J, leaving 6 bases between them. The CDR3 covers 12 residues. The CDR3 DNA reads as TGTGCCAGCAGTTTATTACGCGACGAGCAGTACTTC. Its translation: CASSLLRDEQYF.